One and the same sample provided the 25 T cell receptor beta chains below, sequenced in a study of immune evolution from preneoplasia to lung adenocarcinoma. Clones were sequenced by immunoSEQ multiplex PCR, and TCRdb holds only the in-frame ones, with some missing. The table lists 5,500 to 7,500 clones, about three quarters of them singletons. Sequencing was performed on FFPE minimally invasive lung adenocarcinoma tissue. The origin of the receptors is a person in their sixties or seventies with lung adenocarcinoma.

This chain joins TRBV7-9 and TRBJ2-2; no definite D call. Germline V gene lookup returns CDR1 SEHNR and CDR2 FQNEAQ (reference sequence). Trimming took off 1 base at V and 0 bases at J, with 6 bases between the two ends. CDR3 length equals 15 residues. CDR3 coding DNA: TGTGCCAGCAGCTTAGAGAGAGCGAACACCGGGGAGCTGTTTTTT. This translates into CASSLERANTGELFF. Complete variable domain (other parts from reference TRBV7-9 and TRBJ2-2): DTGVSQNPRHKITKRGQNVTFRCDPISEHNRLYWYRQTLGQGPEFLTYFQNEAQLEKSRLLSDRFSAERPKGSFSTLEIQRTEQGDSAMYLCASSLERANTGELFFGEGSRLTVL.

The chain is built from TRBV28 and TRBJ1-1; perhaps TRBD1 as D (5 bases). This CDR3 has 15 residues. Germline V gene sequence: CDR1 MDHEN, CDR2 SYDVKM. V gave up 5 bases and J gave up 7 bases, with 20 bases separating them. CDR3 loop: CASSPWGGIRVEAFF. DNA of the CDR3: TGTGCCAGCAGTCCCTGGGGGGGGATAAGAGTTGAAGCTTTCTTT.

The CDR3 sequence is CASSFARSEAFF. In DNA form, the CDR3 reads TGTGCCAGCAGCTTTGCCAGGTCTGAAGCTTTCTTT. The chain uses TRBV5-5 and TRBJ1-1, with D unclear. Trimming cost V 2 bases and J 6 bases, with 8 bases left between them. The germline gives CDR1 SGHKS, CDR2 YYEKEE (reference sequence). CDR3 length: 12 residues.

As to this clone: One junction end does not reproduce the germline sequence, and a read error may be involved. The DNA of the CDR3 is TGTGCCAGCAGCCGGGTGGGGCCCGCGAACAGTGAAGCTTTCTTT. It specifies CASSRVGPANSEAFF. This chain connects TRBV5-4 to TRBJ1-1, with TRBD1 as a possible D gene (5 bases). The germline gives CDR1 SGHNT, CDR2 YYREEE (reference sequence). The CDR3 runs 15 residues.

The rearrangement links TRBV6-4 to TRBJ2-1; 14 nucleotides match TRBD2. CDR3 length: 15 amino acids. V lost 3 bases to trimming and J lost 6 bases; unmatched junction nucleotides: 1. Germline assignment: CDR1 MRHNA and CDR2 SNTAGT. The CDR3 region has the DNA TGTGCCAGCAGTGAAGGGACTAGCGGGGGCAATGAGCAGTTCTTC. Translating it yields CASSEGTSGGNEQFF.

This sequence joins TRBV11-3 and TRBJ2-5; 8 nucleotides align to TRBD2. Losses at the gene ends were 6 bases for V and 3 bases for J; bases not matched to a gene: 6. This CDR3 region has 14 residues. The V gene's germline CDR1 is SGHNT and CDR2 YENEEA. The CDR3 region is CASRHTSGEETQYF. Written as DNA, the CDR3 is TGTGCCAGCAGACATACTAGCGGCGAAGAGACCCAGTACTTC.

Remarks on this clone: The junction and the germline gene differ at one end; a read error may be behind it. The DNA of the CDR3 is TGTGCCATCAAGGGGCTCTACGAGCAGTATTTC. This codes for CAIKGLYEQYF. The chain couples TRBV10-3 to TRBJ2-7; TRBD1 is a possible D gene (5 bases). Germline V gene sequence: CDR1 ENHRY, CDR2 SYGVKD. The CDR3 runs 11 residues.

In this sample, this clone turned up a few times. This chain joins TRBV4-3 and TRBJ2-2; the D gene is possibly TRBD1 (5 bases). The CDR3 extends over 17 amino acids. CDR1 LGHNA and CDR2 YSLEER come from the germline V gene. V was trimmed by 0 bases and J by 1 base, leaving 12 bases between them. The chain's CDR3 is CASSQDLAGKNTGELFF. The CDR3 DNA sequence: TGCGCCAGCAGCCAAGATCTGGCAGGGAAGAACACCGGGGAGCTGTTTTTT.

The J gene is TRBJ1-3, the V gene TRBV28; 9 bases line up with TRBD1. V lost 8 bases to trimming and J lost 4 bases; unmatched junction nucleotides: 9. Germline CDR1 is MDHEN and CDR2 is SYDVKM. The CDR3 consists of 15 residues. CDR3 loop: CASLPGTGTGNTIYF. CDR3 DNA: TGTGCCAGCTTACCCGGGACAGGGACCGGAAACACCATATATTTT.

The gene calls are TRBV28 and TRBJ1-4, with D unclear. Germline lookup yields CDR1 MDHEN and CDR2 SYDVKM. This CDR3 is built from 14 residues. The V and J ends lost 3 bases and 5 bases respectively, with 10 bases between them. CDR3 loop: CASSLRTGNEKLFF. The CDR3 bases are TGTGCCAGCAGTTTGCGGACGGGGAATGAAAAACTGTTTTTT.

In its sample, this clone was seen once. The V call is TRBV2, the J call TRBJ2-7; D ambiguous. Trimming shortened V by 6 bases and J by 4 bases, and 13 bases separated the two germline ends. The germline V gene has CDR1 SNHLY and CDR2 FYNNEI. The CDR3 covers 13 residues. CDR3 nucleotide sequence: TGTGCCAGCAGACCCCCACAGAGATACGAGCAGTACTTC. This gives the protein CASRPPQRYEQYF.

The chain has TRBV30 and TRBJ2-6, with D possibly matching TRBD2 (6 bases). The germline CDR1 and CDR2 sequences are GTSNPN and SVGIG (reference sequence). CDR3 length: 17 amino acids. Between the trimmed V and J ends, which lost 0 bases and 0 bases, there was a span of 12 bases. The CDR3 sequence: CAWSVGTSSSGANVLTF. DNA of the CDR3: TGTGCCTGGAGTGTAGGGACTTCCAGCTCTGGGGCCAACGTCCTGACTTTC.

The V call is TRBV30, the J call TRBJ2-4; D is possibly TRBD2 (5 bases). Germline V gives CDR1 GTSNPN, CDR2 SVGIG (reference sequence). Deletions cut 2 bases from V and 0 bases from J, with 14 bases between. The CDR3 totals 16 residues. The CDR3 coding sequence is TGTGCCTGGAGTCAACCGGGGATACTAGCCAAAAACATTCAGTACTTC. Translated: CAWSQPGILAKNIQYF.

This clone was recorded a few times. The rearrangement uses TRBV6-5 and TRBJ1-1, with a tentative D call TRBD1 (5 bases). Germline V CDR1 and CDR2: MNHEY, SVGAGI. Trimming took 6 bases from V and 1 from J, leaving 12 bases between them. The CDR3 length is 14 residues. The CDR3 region is CASRGGAPNTEAFF. The DNA of the CDR3 is TGTGCCAGCAGGGGAGGGGCACCGAACACTGAAGCTTTCTTT.

This clone occurred once. V is TRBV7-9 and J is TRBJ1-4; 7 bases align to TRBD1. V lost 5 bases and J lost 14; bases outside the gene matches: 8. CDR3 length equals 12 residues. Germline V CDR1 and CDR2: SEHNR, FQNEAQ (reference sequence). The CDR3 DNA reads TGTGCCAGCAGCGCGGGCGACAGGGCTCTGTTTTTT. Translation gives CASSAGDRALFF.

The V and J genes are TRBV21-1 and TRBJ1-5; the D call in the table, TRBD1, was not verified against the DNA. TRBV21-1 is marked as a pseudogene. The CDR3 sequence is 15 residues long. The CDR3 nucleotides are TGTGCCAGCGGGCCGGGTCCAGGGGACAATCAGCCCCAGCATTTT. Amino acids: CASGPGPGDNQPQHF.

J is TRBJ2-3 and V is TRBV12-5; D is unresolved. In germline, CDR1 is LGHNT, CDR2 FRNRAP. This CDR3 has 12 residues. V shed 3 bases and J shed 7 bases, with 8 bases lying between them. CDR3 region: CASGFDLNTQYF. CDR3 in DNA: TGTGCTAGTGGTTTTGACCTTAATACGCAGTATTTT.

The V and J genes are TRBV19 and TRBJ2-5; possibly TRBD1 or TRBD2 for D (6 bases each). Trimming cost V 2 bases and J 6 bases, with 13 bases left between them. From germline, CDR1 is LNHDA and CDR2 SQIVND (reference sequence). This CDR3 has 14 amino acids. The CDR3 region is CASSISGEVKTQYF. The CDR3 DNA is TGTGCCAGTAGTATATCAGGGGAGGTAAAGACCCAGTACTTC.

The V gene is TRBV7-9, the J gene TRBJ1-4; no reliable D call. Germline loops: CDR1 SEHNR, CDR2 FQNEAQ (reference sequence). The CDR3 is made up of 16 amino acids. V was shortened by 4 bases and J by 2 bases, with 14 bases between the two germline ends. DNA for the CDR3: TGTGCCAGCAGCTCCTCAAACTCGATGACTAATGAAAAACTGTTTTTT. Its translation is CASSSSNSMTNEKLFF.

This chain uses TRBV5-1 with TRBJ1-1; D possibly corresponds to TRBD1 (6 bases). Deletions cut 3 bases from V and 0 bases from J, with 12 bases between. The CDR3 extends over 15 amino acids. Germline lookup yields CDR1 SGHRS and CDR2 YFSETQ. The CDR3 region is CASSSGGLLNTEAFF. CDR3 sequence (DNA): TGCGCCAGCAGCTCGGGGGGGCTCTTGAACACTGAAGCTTTCTTT. The full variable domain, completed using reference TRBV5-1 and TRBJ1-1, is KAGVTQTPRYLIKTRGQQVTLSCSPISGHRSVSWYQQTPGQGLQFLFEYFSETQRNKGNFPGRFSGRQFSNSRSEMNVSTLELGDSALYLCASSSGGLLNTEAFFGQGTRLTVV.

This chain links TRBV7-3 with TRBJ1-3; TRBD1 agrees at 7 bases. V shed 4 bases and J 3 bases; nucleotides not matched to a gene: 3. Germline-derived CDR1 and CDR2 are SGHTA and FQGTGA. This CDR3 has 14 amino acids. The CDR3 region is CASSSGQIGNTIYF. In DNA form, the CDR3 reads TGTGCCAGCAGCTCGGGACAGATTGGAAACACCATATATTTT.

This chain uses TRBV5-4 with TRBJ1-2; no clear D gene. The ends were cut back, 4 bases at V and 4 bases at J, with 14 bases in the middle. The CDR3 covers 14 residues. Germline-derived CDR1 and CDR2 are SGHNT and YYREEE (reference sequence). The CDR3 DNA is TGTGCCAGCAGCCAAGATGAGGGTCCCTATGGCTACACCTTC. Amino acid sequence: CASSQDEGPYGYTF.

The V and J genes are TRBV29-1 and TRBJ2-3, with TRBD2 identical over 9 bases. The J segment lost 2 bases and the V segment lost 0 bases, leaving 3 bases of the junction unmatched. CDR1 SQVTM and CDR2 ANQGSEA come from the germline V gene. The CDR3 contains 15 residues. The CDR3, as DNA: TGCAGCGTTGAAGATAGCGGGGGTGTCACAGATACGCAGTATTTT. The encoded protein is CSVEDSGGVTDTQYF.

The chain combines TRBV28 with TRBJ2-2; 12 bases map to TRBD2. V lost 5 bases to trimming and J lost 3 bases; unmatched junction nucleotides: 4. The CDR3 contains 16 residues. Germline CDR1 reads MDHEN; CDR2 reads SYDVKM. In DNA, the CDR3 is TGTGCCAGCAGTGGCGGGACTAGCGGGTACACCGGGGAGCTGTTTTTT. Translation gives CASSGGTSGYTGELFF.

The rearrangement uses TRBV6-1 and TRBJ2-3; D is unresolved. The CDR3 extends over 19 amino acids. Per germline, CDR1 MNHNS and CDR2 SASEGT. V lost 1 base and J lost 2, with 22 bases in between. The CDR3 protein is CASSEEGRWVGISTDTQYF. Written as DNA, the CDR3 is TGTGCCAGCAGTGAAGAAGGAAGGTGGGTAGGGATATCCACAGATACGCAGTATTTT.